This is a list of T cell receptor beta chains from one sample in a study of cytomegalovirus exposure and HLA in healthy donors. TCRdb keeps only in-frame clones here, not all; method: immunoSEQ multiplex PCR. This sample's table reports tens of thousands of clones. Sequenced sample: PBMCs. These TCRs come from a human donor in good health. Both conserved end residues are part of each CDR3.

CASSPTGTSDNEQFF,TRBJ2-1,TRBV4-1
CASSPLRDWRYEQYF,TRBJ2-7,TRBV5-1
CASSPSGTGAPGDTQYF,TRBJ2-3,TRBV19
CASSLVGGGGLAADTQYF,TRBJ2-3,TRBV5-1
CAGSSLTSGAKTQYF,TRBJ2-5,TRBV30
CSAGQSLNYGYTF,TRBJ1-2,TRBV29-1
CASDTTNREAFF,TRBJ1-1,TRBV10-1
CACHQNRELAETQYF,TRBJ2-5,TRBV30
CASKTRENTEAFF,TRBJ1-1,TRBV7-9
CASSSNREDYQETQYF,TRBJ2-5,TRBV7-9
CASSLQLAEGELFF,TRBJ2-2,TRBV7-9
CAWSVGTGARKTQYF,TRBJ2-5,TRBV30
CASSTGNEQFF,TRBJ2-1,TRBV19
CASSEGPAYGYTF,TRBJ1-2,TRBV25-1
CASSLGSSTEAFF,TRBJ1-1,TRBV5-1
CASSPGGAGQPQHF,TRBJ1-5,TRBV2
CAWNNRVRGANVLTF,TRBJ2-6,TRBV30
CASSSWTGSNTEAFF,TRBJ1-1,TRBV5-6
CASSYGSGENEKLFF,TRBJ1-4,TRBV6-5
CASSPRGMKEQYF,TRBJ2-7,TRBV19
CASSIGQGGNNEQFF,TRBJ2-1,TRBV5-4
CASAGRGLEAFF,TRBJ1-1,TRBV11-3
CASSPNSGDSYNEQFF,TRBJ2-1,TRBV28
CASSPGSLAGGTDTQYF,TRBJ2-3,TRBV7-8
CASRDRGLVYGYTF,TRBJ1-2,TRBV28
CASSHTSGGETQYF,TRBJ2-5,TRBV4-1
CASSYSLTGKLFF,TRBJ1-4,TRBV6-6
CASSLWEGGSYEQYF,TRBJ2-7,TRBV7-6
CASSNLAGGSRLRTQYF,TRBJ2-3,TRBV19